The 21 T cell receptor beta chains reported below all come from one sample, sequenced in a study of blood T cells in healthy people across ages. Using a J-beta primer mix together with a sample-barcoded 5' primer, a second PCR was run for roughly 6 to 12 cycles. TCRdb processed the 5' RACE reads anew with MiXCR; each CDR3 protein has one entry. This table has about a million distinct CDR3 sequences, roughly 50% appearing once. Sequenced material: blood. The receptor set was obtained from a young man in good health.

The genes are TRBV25-1 and TRBJ2-7, with 11 nucleotides matching TRBD2. CDR3 size: 15 residues. Germline CDR1 and CDR2: MGHDK and SYGVNS. With V trimmed by 6 bases and J by 0 bases, 4 bases remained unmatched. The CDR3 loop reads CASRVGTSGSYEQYF. The CDR3 DNA reads TGTGCCAGCAGGGTTGGGACTAGCGGCTCCTACGAGCAGTACTTC.

This clonotype came up a few times. In DNA, the CDR3 is TGTGCCAGCAGCCTCGACAGGGATGGAGAGACCCAGTACTTC. Translated: CASSLDRDGETQYF. This chain connects TRBV7-3 to TRBJ2-5; 7 nucleotides match TRBD1. Losses at the gene ends were 5 bases for V and 4 bases for J; bases not matched to a gene: 7. This CDR3 contains 14 residues. Germline values: CDR1 SGHTA, CDR2 FQGTGA.

V gene TRBV5-1 combines with J gene TRBJ1-2; weak D call: TRBD1 (6 bases). Trimming cost V 2 bases and J 5 bases, with 16 bases left between them. CDR1 is SGHRS and CDR2 is YFSETQ in the germline V gene. The CDR3 is 15 residues long. The CDR3 DNA reads as TGCGCCAGCAGCTTCCAAGAGACAGGCGGGTATGGCTACACCTTC. Translated: CASSFQETGGYGYTF.

This clonotype was detected only once. A read error may explain this, as a much larger clone is one base away. CDR3 in DNA: TGTGCCAGCAGTTTGTGGCAGGGGAGCTCCTACGAGCAGTTCTTC. This codes for CASSLWQGSSYEQFF. J is TRBJ2-1 and V is TRBV12-3 or TRBV12-4; possible D gene TRBD1, 6 bases. The CDR3 runs to 15 residues. The V gene lost 3 bases and the J gene lost 10 bases, with 19 bases spanning the gap.

J is TRBJ1-2 and V is TRBV11-2; D ambiguous. The CDR3 loop spans 13 amino acids. Between the trimmed V and J ends, which lost 0 bases and 1 base, there was a span of 3 bases. Germline CDR1 reads SGHAT; CDR2 reads FQNNGV. In nucleotides, the CDR3 is TGTGCCAGCAGCTTAGAATATAACTATGGCTACACCTTC. Translation gives CASSLEYNYGYTF.

Of note for this clonotype: Sequence at one end of the junction differs from germline and may be a read error. The V call is TRBV4-2, the J call TRBJ2-5; D not certain. CDR1 and CDR2 (germline): LGHNA, YNFKEQ. The CDR3 length is 12 residues. CDR3 region: CSSSYKDPERYF. Here the CDR3 DNA reads TGTTCCAGCAGCTACAAAGATCCGGAGCGGTACTTC.

This clonotype occurred a few times. This chain uses TRBV20-1 with TRBJ2-7, with D perhaps being TRBD1 or TRBD2 (5 bases each). V shed 6 bases and J shed 0 bases, with 18 bases lying between them. CDR3 length: 15 residues. Germline CDR1 DFQATT, CDR2 SNEGSKA (reference sequence). The CDR3 loop reads CSAQPPGRSSYEQYF. The CDR3 region has the DNA TGCAGTGCACAACCACCGGGACGCAGCTCCTACGAGCAGTACTTC.

The J gene is TRBJ1-1, the V gene TRBV5-6, with 10 bases aligning to TRBD1. V trimming: 5 bases; J trimming: 0 bases; junction bases outside the gene matches: 10. Per the germline V gene, CDR1 is SGHDT and CDR2 is YYEEEE. The CDR3 runs to 17 residues. The CDR3 loop reads CASSFRTGGEVNTEAFF. The CDR3 bases are TGTGCCAGCAGTTTCCGGACAGGGGGTGAGGTGAACACTGAAGCTTTCTTT.

Details on this clonotype: A much larger clone differs by one base, so this may be a read error. The chain carries TRBV11-1 and TRBJ2-1; the D is unclear. The J call is uncertain, as TRBJ2-7 better fits the DNA end. Germline assignment: CDR1 SGHAT and CDR2 FQDESV (reference sequence). CDR3 length: 13 amino acids. Written as DNA, the CDR3 is TGTGCCAGCAGATTGAGCTCCTACAATGAGCAGTACTTC. Translated, it gives CASRLSSYNEQYF.

This chain joins TRBV7-2 and TRBJ2-5; 8 bases match TRBD1. The end of the DNA is better explained by TRBJ2-7, so the J call may be wrong. Germline V gene data show CDR1 as SGHTA and CDR2 as FQGNSA. CDR3 length: 17 residues. CDR3 DNA sequence: TGTACCAGCAGCTTACAGGGCGGTGGACAGGGCTTCTACGAGCAGTACTTC. Amino acids: CTSSLQGGGQGFYEQYF.

The V and J genes are TRBV6-1 and TRBJ2-4; D perhaps matches TRBD2 (5 bases). CDR1 and CDR2 from the germline V gene are MNHNS and SASEGT. This CDR3 has 15 residues. V lost 0 bases to trimming and J lost 6 bases, with 12 bases between them. This chain's CDR3 is CASSEAGDGRNIQYF. The CDR3, as DNA: TGTGCCAGCAGTGAAGCGGGAGATGGGAGAAACATTCAGTACTTC.

The chain carries TRBV12-3 or TRBV12-4 and TRBJ1-2, with D tentatively TRBD1 (5 bases). V was cut by 4 bases and J by 0 bases, with 9 bases left in between. The CDR3 is 14 residues long. In nucleotides, the CDR3 is TGTGCCAGCAGTTACAGGAGTACTAACTATGGCTACACCTTC. It specifies CASSYRSTNYGYTF.

The rearrangement links TRBV15 to TRBJ2-5; TRBD1 agrees at 7 bases. The closer fit of TRBJ2-7 to the DNA end suggests the J call may be wrong. Germline assignment: CDR1 LNHNV and CDR2 YYDKDF (reference sequence). There are 12 residues in the CDR3. CDR3 coding DNA: TGTGCCACCAGCGACAGGGCACACGAGCAGTACTTC. Translated: CATSDRAHEQYF.

The chain joins TRBV6-5 to TRBJ2-7; 8 positions agree with TRBD2. The assigned J gene may be wrong: the sequence end matches TRBJ2-5 better. CDR3 length: 15 amino acids. The V gene's germline CDR1 is MNHEY and CDR2 SVGAGI. The CDR3 DNA is TGTGCCAGCAGTTGCTCGCGGGGGGACCAAGAGACCCAGTACTTC. Its protein product is CASSCSRGDQETQYF.

As concerns this clonotype: Relative to the germline gene, one junction end is altered; a read error may explain this. The gene calls are TRBV30 and TRBJ2-1; the match to TRBD2 covers 7 bases. The CDR3 covers 11 residues. Germline loops: CDR1 GTSNPN, CDR2 SVGIG (reference sequence). The CDR3 region is CAGSDTGGQFF. In DNA form, the CDR3 reads TGTGCCGGGAGTGATACGGGGGGGCAGTTCTTC.

This clonotype was observed a handful of times. J is TRBJ2-7 and V is TRBV20-1; 7 bases line up with TRBD1. The CDR3 totals 15 residues. Germline CDR1 and CDR2: DFQATT and SNEGSKA (reference sequence). V gave up 6 bases and J gave up 5 bases; unmatched junction bases: 16. CDR3 DNA sequence: TGCAGTGCCCCCGACAGGGATCCTCTCCTGAACGAGCAGTACTTC. It specifies CSAPDRDPLLNEQYF.

This rearrangement joins TRBV27 to TRBJ1-2, with no clear D. Germline V gene data show CDR1 as MNHEY and CDR2 as SMNVEV (reference sequence). V gave up 8 bases and J gave up 3 bases, with 13 bases separating them. The CDR3 extends over 13 amino acids. This CDR3 reads CASGITRYYGYTF. The DNA for the CDR3 is TGTGCCAGCGGTATAACACGATACTATGGCTACACCTTC.

The gene calls are TRBV6-5 and TRBJ1-6; TRBD1 matches at 10 bases. CDR1 MNHEY and CDR2 SVGAGI come from the germline V gene. The CDR3 extends over 15 amino acids. V lost 5 bases to trimming and J lost 11 bases; unmatched junction nucleotides: 9. The CDR3 region has the DNA TGTGCCAGCAGTCCGCCGGGACAGGGGTTTACACCCCTCCACTTT. It codes for CASSPPGQGFTPLHF.

The chain has TRBV10-3 and TRBJ1-2; D is unclear. V lost 10 bases and J 6 bases, leaving 18 bases between the germline ends. This CDR3 has 13 residues. The germline V gene encodes CDR1 ENHRY and CDR2 SYGVKD. For the CDR3, the DNA is TGTGCCACCGGTTTCTCACCTTCTAATGGCTACACCTTC. It encodes CATGFSPSNGYTF.

The chain is built from TRBV6-5 and TRBJ2-7; D could derive from TRBD1 or TRBD2 (5 bases each). CDR1 and CDR2 (germline): MNHEY, SVGAGI. V lost 2 bases and J lost 6, with 11 bases in between. The length of the CDR3 is 13 residues. The CDR3, as DNA: TGTGCCAGCAGTTACAGGCAGGGACGCGAGCAGTACTTC. Translation: CASSYRQGREQYF.

V gene TRBV7-2 combines with J gene TRBJ2-2; the match to TRBD1 covers 8 bases. This CDR3 region has 15 residues. Germline V gene lookup returns CDR1 SGHTA and CDR2 FQGNSA. V lost 5 bases to trimming and J lost 2 bases; unmatched junction nucleotides: 4. CDR3 coding DNA: TGTGCCAGCAGCCGGACAGGGTCTAACACCGGGGAGCTGTTTTTT. This codes for CASSRTGSNTGELFF.